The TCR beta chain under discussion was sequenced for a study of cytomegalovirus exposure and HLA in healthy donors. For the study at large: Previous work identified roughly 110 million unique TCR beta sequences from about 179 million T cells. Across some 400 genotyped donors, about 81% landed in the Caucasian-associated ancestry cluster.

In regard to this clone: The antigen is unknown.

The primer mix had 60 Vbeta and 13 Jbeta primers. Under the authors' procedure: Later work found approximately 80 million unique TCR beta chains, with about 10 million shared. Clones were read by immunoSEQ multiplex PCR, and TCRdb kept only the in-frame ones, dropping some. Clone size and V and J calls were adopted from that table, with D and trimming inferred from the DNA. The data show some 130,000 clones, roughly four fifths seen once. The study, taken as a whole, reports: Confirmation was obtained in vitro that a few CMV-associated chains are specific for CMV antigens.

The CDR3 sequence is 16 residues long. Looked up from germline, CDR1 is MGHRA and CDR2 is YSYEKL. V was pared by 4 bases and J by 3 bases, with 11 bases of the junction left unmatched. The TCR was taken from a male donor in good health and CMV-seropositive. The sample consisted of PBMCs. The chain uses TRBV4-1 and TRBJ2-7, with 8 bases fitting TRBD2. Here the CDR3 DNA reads TGCGCCAGCAGCCCACAGGAGGCGGGAGGCCACTACGAGCAGTACTTC. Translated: CASSPQEAGGHYEQYF.